This T cell receptor (beta chain) was sequenced for a study of T cell repertoires in ileal Crohn's disease. Germline CDR1 LNHDA, CDR2 SQIVND (reference sequence). Trimming cost V 5 bases and J 4 bases; bases outside gene matches: 3. The CDR3 runs to 14 residues. Sample time point: neoterminal ileum biopsy at postoperative endoscopy, about 6 months after surgery. Clones were read by immunoSEQ multiplex PCR, and TCRdb kept only the in-frame ones, dropping some. The data show 3,000 to 4,000 clones, roughly three quarters seen once. The sample consisted of ileal tissue. The clonotype originates from an adult with Crohn's disease. This sequence joins TRBV19 and TRBJ2-2; 8 nucleotides match TRBD1. The CDR3 bases are TGTGCCAGTAGTGTGGACAGGGCCACCGGGGAGCTGTTTTTT. It yields the protein CASSVDRATGELFF. The full variable domain, rest sourced from reference TRBV19 and TRBJ2-2, is DGGITQSPKYLFRKEGQNVTLSCEQNLNHDAMYWYRQDPGQGLRLIYYSQIVNDFQKGDIAEGYSVSREKKESFPLTVTSAQKNPTAFYLCASSVDRATGELFFGEGSRLTVL.